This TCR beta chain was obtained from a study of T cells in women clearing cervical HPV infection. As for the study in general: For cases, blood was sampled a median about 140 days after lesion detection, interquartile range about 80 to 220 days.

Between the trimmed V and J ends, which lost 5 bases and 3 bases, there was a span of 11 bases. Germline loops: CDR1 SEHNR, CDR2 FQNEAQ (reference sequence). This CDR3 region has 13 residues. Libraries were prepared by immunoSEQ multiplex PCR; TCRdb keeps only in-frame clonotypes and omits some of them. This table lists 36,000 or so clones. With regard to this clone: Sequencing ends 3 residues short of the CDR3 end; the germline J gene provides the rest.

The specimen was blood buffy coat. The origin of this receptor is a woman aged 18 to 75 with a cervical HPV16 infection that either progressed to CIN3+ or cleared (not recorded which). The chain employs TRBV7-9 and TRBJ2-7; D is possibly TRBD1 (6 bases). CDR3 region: CASSPRQDYEQYF. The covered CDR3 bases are TGTGCCAGCAGCCCCCGACAGGACTACGAG. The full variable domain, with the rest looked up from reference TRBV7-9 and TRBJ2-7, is DTGVSQNPRHKITKRGQNVTFRCDPISEHNRLYWYRQTLGQGPEFLTYFQNEAQLEKSRLLSDRFSAERPKGSFSTLEIQRTEQGDSAMYLCASSPRQDYEQYFGPGTRLTVT.